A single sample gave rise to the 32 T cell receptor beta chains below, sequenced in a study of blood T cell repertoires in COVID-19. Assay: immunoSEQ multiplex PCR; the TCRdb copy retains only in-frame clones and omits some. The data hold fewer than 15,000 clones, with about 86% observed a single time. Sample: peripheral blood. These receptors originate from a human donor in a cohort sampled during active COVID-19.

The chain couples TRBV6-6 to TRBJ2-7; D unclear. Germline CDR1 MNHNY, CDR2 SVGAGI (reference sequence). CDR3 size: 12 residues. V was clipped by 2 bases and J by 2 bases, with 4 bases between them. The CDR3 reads CASSYSAYEQYF. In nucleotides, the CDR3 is TGTGCCAGCAGTTACAGCGCCTACGAGCAGTACTTC.

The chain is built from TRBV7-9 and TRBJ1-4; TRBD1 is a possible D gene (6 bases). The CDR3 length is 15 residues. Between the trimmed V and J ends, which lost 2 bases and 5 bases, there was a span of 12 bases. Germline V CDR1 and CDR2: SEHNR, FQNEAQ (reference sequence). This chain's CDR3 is CASSLSGRGNEKLFF. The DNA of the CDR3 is TGTGCCAGCAGCTTATCTGGCAGGGGAAATGAAAAACTGTTTTTT.

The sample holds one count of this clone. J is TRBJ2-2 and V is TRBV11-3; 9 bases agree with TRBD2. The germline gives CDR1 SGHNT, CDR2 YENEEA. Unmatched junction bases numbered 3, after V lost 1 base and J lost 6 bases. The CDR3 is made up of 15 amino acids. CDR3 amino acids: CASSLGLAGAGELFF. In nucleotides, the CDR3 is TGTGCCAGCAGCTTAGGGTTAGCGGGGGCCGGGGAGCTGTTTTTT.

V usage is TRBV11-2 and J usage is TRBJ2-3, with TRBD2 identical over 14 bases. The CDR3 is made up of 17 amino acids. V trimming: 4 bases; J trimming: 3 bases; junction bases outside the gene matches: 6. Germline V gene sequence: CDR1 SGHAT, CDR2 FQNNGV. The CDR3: CASSSWTSGGSTDTQYF. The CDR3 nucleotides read TGTGCCAGCAGCTCGTGGACTAGCGGGGGGTCAACAGATACGCAGTATTTT. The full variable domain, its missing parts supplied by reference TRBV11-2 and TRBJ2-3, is EAGVAQSPRYKIIEKRQSVAFWCNPISGHATLYWYQQILGQGPKLLIQFQNNGVVDDSQLPKDRFSAERLKGVDSTLKIQPAKLEDSAVYLCASSSWTSGGSTDTQYFGPGTRLTVL.

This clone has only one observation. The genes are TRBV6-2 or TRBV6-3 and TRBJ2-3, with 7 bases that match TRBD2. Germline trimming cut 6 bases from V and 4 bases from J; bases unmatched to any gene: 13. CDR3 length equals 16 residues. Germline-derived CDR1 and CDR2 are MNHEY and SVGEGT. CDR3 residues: CASSTIKTSPPDTQYF. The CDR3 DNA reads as TGTGCCAGCAGCACAATTAAGACTAGCCCCCCAGATACGCAGTATTTT.

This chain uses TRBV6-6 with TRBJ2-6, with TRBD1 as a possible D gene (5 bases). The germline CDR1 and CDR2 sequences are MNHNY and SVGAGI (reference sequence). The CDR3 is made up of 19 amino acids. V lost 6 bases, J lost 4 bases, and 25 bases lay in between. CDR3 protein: CASSRRQSWSSTGANVLTF. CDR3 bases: TGTGCCAGCAGCCGACGACAGTCCTGGAGCTCTACCGGGGCCAACGTCCTGACTTTC.

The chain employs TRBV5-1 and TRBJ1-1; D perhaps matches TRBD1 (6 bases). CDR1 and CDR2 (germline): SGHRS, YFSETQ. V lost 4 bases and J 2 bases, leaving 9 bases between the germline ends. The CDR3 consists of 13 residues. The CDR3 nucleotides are TGCGCCAGCAGCGAGACAGGCAACACTGAAGCTTTCTTT. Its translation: CASSETGNTEAFF.

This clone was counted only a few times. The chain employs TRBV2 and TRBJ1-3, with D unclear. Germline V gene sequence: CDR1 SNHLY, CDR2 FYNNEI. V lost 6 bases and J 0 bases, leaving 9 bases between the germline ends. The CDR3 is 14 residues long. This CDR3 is CASSIPGSGNTIYF. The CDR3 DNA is TGTGCCAGCAGCATCCCAGGCTCTGGAAACACCATATATTTT.

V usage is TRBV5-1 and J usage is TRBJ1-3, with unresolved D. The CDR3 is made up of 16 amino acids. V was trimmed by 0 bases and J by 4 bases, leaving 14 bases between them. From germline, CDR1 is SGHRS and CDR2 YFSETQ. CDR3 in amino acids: CASSLAKRSEGNTIYF. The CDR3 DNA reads TGCGCCAGCAGCTTGGCCAAGCGCTCTGAAGGAAACACCATATATTTT.

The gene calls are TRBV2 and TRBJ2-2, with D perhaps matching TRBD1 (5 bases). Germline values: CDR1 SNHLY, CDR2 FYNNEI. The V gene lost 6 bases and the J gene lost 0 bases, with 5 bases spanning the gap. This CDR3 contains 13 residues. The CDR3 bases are TGTGCCAGCAGGGGGCCGAACACCGGGGAGCTGTTTTTT. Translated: CASRGPNTGELFF.

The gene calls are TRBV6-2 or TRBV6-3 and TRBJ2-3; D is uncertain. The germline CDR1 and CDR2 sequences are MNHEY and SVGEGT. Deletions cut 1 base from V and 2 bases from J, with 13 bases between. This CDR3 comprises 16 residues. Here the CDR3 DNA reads TGTGCCAGCAGTTACTTCGGTGTGGGCGTCACAGATACGCAGTATTTT. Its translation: CASSYFGVGVTDTQYF.

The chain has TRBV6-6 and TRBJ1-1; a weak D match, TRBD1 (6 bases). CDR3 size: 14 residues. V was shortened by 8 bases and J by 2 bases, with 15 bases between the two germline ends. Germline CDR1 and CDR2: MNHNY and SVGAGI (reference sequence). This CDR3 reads CASWGGWKNTEAFF. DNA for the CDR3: TGTGCCAGCTGGGGGGGCTGGAAAAACACTGAAGCTTTCTTT.

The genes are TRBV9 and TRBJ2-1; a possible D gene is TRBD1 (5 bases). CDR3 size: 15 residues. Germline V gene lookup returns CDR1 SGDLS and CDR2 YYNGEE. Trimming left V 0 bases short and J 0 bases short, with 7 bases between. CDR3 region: CASSVGTSSYNEQFF. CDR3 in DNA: TGTGCCAGCAGCGTAGGGACAAGCTCCTACAATGAGCAGTTCTTC.

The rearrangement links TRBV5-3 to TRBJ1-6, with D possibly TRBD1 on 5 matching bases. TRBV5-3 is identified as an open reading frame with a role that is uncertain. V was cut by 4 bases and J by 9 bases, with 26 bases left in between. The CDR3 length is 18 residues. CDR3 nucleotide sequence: TGTGCCAGAAGCGACTACGCGCGGGGGGACCATACCTCTTCACCCCTCCACTTT. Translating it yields CARSDYARGDHTSSPLHF.

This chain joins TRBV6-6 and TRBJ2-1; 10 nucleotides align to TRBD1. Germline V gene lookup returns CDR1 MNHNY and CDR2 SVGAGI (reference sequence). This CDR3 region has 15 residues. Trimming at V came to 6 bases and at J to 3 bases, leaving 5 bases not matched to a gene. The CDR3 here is CASSQDRGLYNEQFF. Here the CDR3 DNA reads TGTGCCAGCAGCCAAGACAGGGGGCTCTACAATGAGCAGTTCTTC.

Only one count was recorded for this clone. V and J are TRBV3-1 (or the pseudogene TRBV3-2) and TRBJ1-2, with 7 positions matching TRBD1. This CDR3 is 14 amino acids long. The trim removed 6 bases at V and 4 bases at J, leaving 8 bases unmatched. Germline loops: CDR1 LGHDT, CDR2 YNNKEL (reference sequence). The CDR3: CASSQSRTGYGYTF. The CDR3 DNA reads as TGTGCCAGCAGTCAATCAAGGACAGGCTATGGCTACACCTTC.

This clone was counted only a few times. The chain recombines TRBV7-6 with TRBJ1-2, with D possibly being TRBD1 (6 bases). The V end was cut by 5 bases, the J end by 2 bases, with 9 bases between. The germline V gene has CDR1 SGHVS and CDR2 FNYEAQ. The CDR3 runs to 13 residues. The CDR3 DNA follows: TGTGCCAGCAGCCCCGACAGGAACTATGGCTACACCTTC. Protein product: CASSPDRNYGYTF.

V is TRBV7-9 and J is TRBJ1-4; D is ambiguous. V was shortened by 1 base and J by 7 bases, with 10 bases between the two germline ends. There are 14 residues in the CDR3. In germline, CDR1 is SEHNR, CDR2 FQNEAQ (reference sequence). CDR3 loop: CASSLGGGTEKLFF. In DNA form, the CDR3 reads TGTGCCAGCAGCTTAGGGGGAGGTACTGAAAAACTGTTTTTT.

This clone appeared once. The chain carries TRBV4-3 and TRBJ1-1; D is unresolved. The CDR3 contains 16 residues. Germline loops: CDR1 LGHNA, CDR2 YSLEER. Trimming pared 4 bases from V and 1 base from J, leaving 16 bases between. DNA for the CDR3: TGCGCCAGCAGCCCCCGGCGAGGGTATGGGAACACTGAAGCTTTCTTT. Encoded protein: CASSPRRGYGNTEAFF.

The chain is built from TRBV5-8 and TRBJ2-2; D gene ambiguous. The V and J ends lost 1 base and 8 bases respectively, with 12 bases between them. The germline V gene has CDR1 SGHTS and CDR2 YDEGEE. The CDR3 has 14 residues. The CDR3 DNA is TGTGCCAGCAGCTTGTGGGCAGATAGAGGGGAGCTGTTTTTT. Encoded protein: CASSLWADRGELFF. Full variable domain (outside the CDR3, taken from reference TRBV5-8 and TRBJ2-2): EAGVTQSPTHLIKTRGQQATLRCSPISGHTSVYWYQQALGLGLQFLLWYDEGEERNRGNFPPRFSGRQFPNYSSELNVNALELEDSALYLCASSLWADRGELFFGEGSRLTVL.

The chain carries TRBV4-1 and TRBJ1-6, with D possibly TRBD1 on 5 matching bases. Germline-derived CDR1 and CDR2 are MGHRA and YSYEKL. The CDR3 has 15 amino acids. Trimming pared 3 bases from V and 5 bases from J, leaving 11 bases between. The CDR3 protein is CASSHPRGNNSPLHF. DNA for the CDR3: TGCGCCAGCAGCCATCCCCGGGGGAATAATTCACCCCTCCACTTT.

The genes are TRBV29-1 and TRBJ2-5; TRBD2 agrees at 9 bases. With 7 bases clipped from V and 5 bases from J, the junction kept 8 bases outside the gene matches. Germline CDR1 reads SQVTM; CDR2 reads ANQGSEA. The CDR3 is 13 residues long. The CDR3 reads CSATTSGGETQYF. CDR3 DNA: TGCAGCGCCACGACTAGCGGAGGCGAGACCCAGTACTTC.

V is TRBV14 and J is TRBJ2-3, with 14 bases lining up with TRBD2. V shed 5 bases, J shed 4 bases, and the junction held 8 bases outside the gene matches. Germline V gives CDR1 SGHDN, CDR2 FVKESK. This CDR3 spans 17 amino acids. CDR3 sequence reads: CASSLTSGGARADTQYF. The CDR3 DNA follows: TGTGCCAGCAGCTTGACTAGCGGGGGGGCAAGAGCAGATACGCAGTATTTT.

CDR3 in DNA: TGTGCCAGCAGCTTCCGGGACACTAATTCACCCCTCCACTTT. This encodes CASSFRDTNSPLHF. The V and J genes are TRBV11-2 and TRBJ1-6; a possible D gene is TRBD1 (6 bases). Germline V gene lookup returns CDR1 SGHAT and CDR2 FQNNGV. The V end lost 3 bases, the J end lost 6 bases, and 9 bases lay between the germline ends. The CDR3 spans 14 residues.

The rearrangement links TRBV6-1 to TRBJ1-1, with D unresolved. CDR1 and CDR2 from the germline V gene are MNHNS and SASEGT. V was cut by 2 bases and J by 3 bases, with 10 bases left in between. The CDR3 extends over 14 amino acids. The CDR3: CASSEPGLDTEAFF. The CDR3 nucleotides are TGTGCCAGCAGTGAACCGGGTCTGGACACTGAAGCTTTCTTT.

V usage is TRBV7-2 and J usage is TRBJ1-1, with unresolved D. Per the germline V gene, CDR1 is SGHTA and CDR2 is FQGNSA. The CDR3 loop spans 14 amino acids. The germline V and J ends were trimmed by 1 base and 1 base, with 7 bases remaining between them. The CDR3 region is CASSLGAGNTEAFF. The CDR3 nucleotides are TGTGCCAGCAGCTTAGGCGCAGGGAACACTGAAGCTTTCTTT. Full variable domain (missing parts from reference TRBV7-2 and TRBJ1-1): GAGVSQSPSNKVTEKGKDVELRCDPISGHTALYWYRQSLGQGLEFLIYFQGNSAPDKSGLPSDRFSAERTGGSVSTLTIQRTQQEDSAVYLCASSLGAGNTEAFFGQGTRLTVV.

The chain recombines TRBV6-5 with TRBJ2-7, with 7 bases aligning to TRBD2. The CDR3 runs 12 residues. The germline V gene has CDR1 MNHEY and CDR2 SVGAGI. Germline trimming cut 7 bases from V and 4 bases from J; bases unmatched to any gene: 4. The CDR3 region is CASTNGGYEQYF. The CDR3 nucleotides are TGTGCCAGCACCAACGGGGGGTACGAGCAGTACTTC.

The CDR3, as DNA: TGTGCCAGCAGCTTGGGTCATGGCAGTCCCTATGGCTACACCTTC. It yields the protein CASSLGHGSPYGYTF. The V and J genes are TRBV5-8 and TRBJ1-2; D remains ambiguous. The V gene lost 0 bases and the J gene lost 4 bases, with 13 bases spanning the gap. CDR1 and CDR2 (germline): SGHTS, YDEGEE. The CDR3 length is 15 residues. Full variable domain (rest looked up from reference TRBV5-8 and TRBJ1-2): EAGVTQSPTHLIKTRGQQATLRCSPISGHTSVYWYQQALGLGLQFLLWYDEGEERNRGNFPPRFSGRQFPNYSSELNVNALELEDSALYLCASSLGHGSPYGYTFGSGTRLTVV.

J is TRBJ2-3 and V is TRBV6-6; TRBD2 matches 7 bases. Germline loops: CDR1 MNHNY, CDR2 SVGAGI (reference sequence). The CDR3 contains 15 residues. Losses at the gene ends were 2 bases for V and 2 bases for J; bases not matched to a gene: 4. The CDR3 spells CASSYVLADTDTQYF. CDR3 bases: TGTGCCAGCAGTTACGTTCTAGCGGACACAGATACGCAGTATTTT.

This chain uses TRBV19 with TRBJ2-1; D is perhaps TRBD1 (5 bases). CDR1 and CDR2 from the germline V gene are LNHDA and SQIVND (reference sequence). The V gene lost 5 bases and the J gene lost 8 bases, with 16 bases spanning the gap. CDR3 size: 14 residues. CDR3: CASSPRQHRDEQFF. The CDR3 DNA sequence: TGTGCCAGTAGTCCCCGACAGCACCGCGATGAGCAGTTCTTC.

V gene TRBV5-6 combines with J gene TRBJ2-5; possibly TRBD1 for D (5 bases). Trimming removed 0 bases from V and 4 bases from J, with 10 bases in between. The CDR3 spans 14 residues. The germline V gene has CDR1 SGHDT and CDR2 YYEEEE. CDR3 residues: CASSLEGVGETQYF. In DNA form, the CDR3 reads TGTGCCAGCAGCTTGGAAGGGGTAGGAGAGACCCAGTACTTC.

CDR3 region: CASSLDRYNSPLHF. The DNA for the CDR3 is TGTGCCAGCAGCTTGGACAGATATAATTCACCCCTCCACTTT. V and J are TRBV5-4 and TRBJ1-6; D not certain. Germline V lookup: CDR1 SGHNT, CDR2 YYREEE (reference sequence). The CDR3 runs to 14 residues. Between the trimmed V and J ends, which lost 0 bases and 4 bases, there was a span of 5 bases.